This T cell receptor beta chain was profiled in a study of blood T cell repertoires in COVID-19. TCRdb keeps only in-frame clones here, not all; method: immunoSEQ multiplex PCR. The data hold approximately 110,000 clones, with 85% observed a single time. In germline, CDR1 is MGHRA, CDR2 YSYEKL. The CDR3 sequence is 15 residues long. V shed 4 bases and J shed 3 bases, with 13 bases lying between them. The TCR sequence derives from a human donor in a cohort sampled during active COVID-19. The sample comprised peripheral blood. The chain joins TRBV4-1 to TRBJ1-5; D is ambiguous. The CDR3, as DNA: TGCGCCAGCAGCCTTCTGGAGAGCGTCAATCAGCCCCAGCATTTT. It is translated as CASSLLESVNQPQHF.